This record covers a single T cell receptor beta chain. Germline loops: CDR1 SGHNT, CDR2 YENEEA. The V end was cut by 5 bases, the J end by 1 base, with 8 bases between. The CDR3 totals 13 residues. Sequenced by immunoSEQ multiplex PCR; TCRdb stores in-frame clones only, minus some. The sample consists of around 8,000 clones, 65% to 75% of them appearing once. The sample comes from a study of tumour-infiltrating T cells in Burkitt lymphoma. Study as a whole: Survival, overall and progression-free, tracked with productive clonality.

The specimen sequenced was tumor tissue. J is TRBJ1-1 and V is TRBV11-3; D unresolved. The sequence derives from a human donor with diffuse large B-cell lymphoma. The CDR3 DNA reads as TGTGCCAGCAGCCCTACCCCGAACACTGAAGCTTTCTTT. This gives the protein CASSPTPNTEAFF. Combining the CDR3 with reference TRBV11-3 and TRBJ1-1 gives the whole variable domain EAGVVQSPRYKIIEKKQPVAFWCNPISGHNTLYWYLQNLGQGPELLIRYENEEAVDDSQLPKDRFSAERLKGVDSTLKIQPAELGDSAVYLCASSPTPNTEAFFGQGTRLTVV.